Shown below are 11 T cell receptor beta chains from a single sample sequenced in a study of molecular identifiers for immune sequencing clone quantification. TCRdb recomputed calls from the PCR reads with MiXCR, one row per CDR3 protein. Altogether about 320,000 distinct CDR3 sequences are present, 20% to 25% being singletons, with the ten largest covering roughly 0.86%. The sequencing input was naive CD8+ T cells from blood, with Jurkat cell RNA spiked in. The subset denotes: FACS-sorted CD8+CD4-CCR7+CD45RA+ naive T cells. These receptors were obtained from a human donor in good health. Some libraries in this study had Jurkat cell RNA spiked in.

This clonotype was observed at least ten times. The chain joins TRBV4-3 to TRBJ2-7; D is possibly TRBD1 (5 bases). The germline V gene encodes CDR1 LGHNA and CDR2 YSLEER. CDR3 length equals 14 residues. V was trimmed by 2 bases and J by 3 bases, leaving 11 bases between them. CDR3 sequence reads: CASSQSPGNYEQYF. In DNA, the CDR3 is TGCGCCAGCAGCCAATCGCCAGGGAACTACGAGCAGTACTTC.

J is TRBJ2-5 and V is TRBV11-2; possible D gene TRBD2, 6 bases. Germline CDR1 reads SGHAT; CDR2 reads FQNNGV. Trimming left V 8 bases short and J 0 bases short, with 16 bases between. The CDR3 is 15 amino acids. The CDR3 DNA reads as TGTGCCAGCGGCTCCGGGGCGGGGTACCAAGAGACCCAGTACTTC. Its translation is CASGSGAGYQETQYF.

This clonotype has just one count. The V gene is TRBV3-1, the J gene TRBJ2-3, with 10 bases aligning to TRBD1. The V segment lost 0 bases and the J segment 2 bases; nucleotides outside the gene matches: 11. Germline lookup yields CDR1 LGHDT and CDR2 YNNKEL (reference sequence). The CDR3 is made up of 19 amino acids. The CDR3 is CASSQETGGTIDDTDTQYF. As DNA, the CDR3 is TGTGCCAGCAGCCAAGAGACAGGGGGCACGATTGATGACACAGATACGCAGTATTTT.

In its sample, this clonotype was seen a few times. The V and J genes are TRBV7-9 and TRBJ2-1; 12 positions match TRBD1. The CDR3 runs 17 residues. Germline V gene lookup returns CDR1 SEHNR and CDR2 FQNEAQ (reference sequence). After removal of 4 bases from V and 9 bases from J, the junction contained 13 bases not matched to a gene. CDR3 loop: CASSSPPGTGGLSEQFF. CDR3 sequence (DNA): TGTGCCAGCAGCTCACCCCCCGGGACAGGGGGCCTTTCTGAGCAGTTCTTC.

Comment on this clonotype: This sequence may be a read error, since a much larger clone differs from it by one base. This chain connects TRBV20-1 to TRBJ1-5, with D possibly matching TRBD1 (6 bases). The CDR3 totals 16 residues. Germline CDR1 is DFQATT and CDR2 is SNEGSKA (reference sequence). DNA for the CDR3: TGCAGTGCTAGAGATAGGAGGGGGGTTAGCAATCGGCCCCAGCATTTT. This sequence encodes CSARDRRGVSNRPQHF.

Worth noting for this clonotype: A read error is possible here, since a much larger clone lies one base away. No conserved phenylalanine or tryptophan ends this CDR3, so it is likely a read error. The V gene is TRBV19, the J gene TRBJ2-7, with TRBD1 as a possible D gene (5 bases). From germline, CDR1 is LNHDA and CDR2 SQIVND (reference sequence). Trimming took 3 bases from V and 7 from J, leaving 10 bases between them. The length of the CDR3 is 12 residues. CDR3 sequence: CASSMAGREQYL. CDR3 sequence (DNA): TGTGCCAGTAGTATGGCAGGGCGGGAGCAGTACCTC.

This clonotype was seen many times. V usage is TRBV5-1 and J usage is TRBJ2-5, with 9 bases lining up with TRBD1. The CDR3 runs 17 residues. V dropped 3 bases and J dropped 1; count of bases not matched to a gene: 10. Germline CDR1 and CDR2: SGHRS and YFSETQ. The CDR3 coding sequence is TGCGCCAGCAGCTGGACGGACAGGGGTGAGGCCCAAGAGACCCAGTACTTC. It codes for CASSWTDRGEAQETQYF.

This clonotype was detected many times. V is TRBV7-8 and J is TRBJ2-7, with D uncertain. Germline V gene sequence: CDR1 SGHVS, CDR2 FQNEAQ. The CDR3 spans 13 residues. Between the trimmed V and J ends, which lost 4 bases and 7 bases, there was a span of 14 bases. The CDR3 nucleotides read TGTGCCAGCAGCTCAGTGGGTTCTAGTGAGCAGTACTTC. The encoded protein is CASSSVGSSEQYF. The full variable domain, its missing parts supplied by reference TRBV7-8 and TRBJ2-7, is GAGVSQSPRYKVAKRGQDVALRCDPISGHVSLFWYQQALGQGPEFLTYFQNEAQLDKSGLPSDRFFAERPEGSVSTLKIQRTQQEDSAVYLCASSSVGSSEQYFGPGTRLTVT.

This clonotype was observed at least ten times. The chain recombines TRBV25-1 with TRBJ2-6; D is uncertain. The CDR3 totals 12 residues. Germline V gene lookup returns CDR1 MGHDK and CDR2 SYGVNS. Trimming stripped 4 bases from V and 3 bases from J, with 1 base between. The CDR3 is CASSVGANVLTF. Written as DNA, the CDR3 is TGTGCCAGCAGTGTTGGGGCCAACGTCCTGACTTTC.

In this sample, this clonotype turned up many times. This chain links TRBV4-1 with TRBJ2-7, with D perhaps matching TRBD1 (5 bases). CDR3 length: 15 residues. Germline V gene lookup returns CDR1 MGHRA and CDR2 YSYEKL. V shed 1 base and J shed 2 bases, with 12 bases lying between them. Here the CDR3 reads CASSQGQGLPYEQYF. CDR3 DNA sequence: TGCGCCAGCAGCCAAGGGCAGGGTTTGCCCTACGAGCAGTACTTC.

At least ten counts were recorded for this clonotype. The chain uses TRBV20-1 and TRBJ2-1; D perhaps matches TRBD2 (5 bases). Trimming pared 1 base from V and 7 bases from J, leaving 11 bases between. Germline lookup yields CDR1 DFQATT and CDR2 SNEGSKA (reference sequence). CDR3 size: 13 residues. The CDR3 DNA follows: TGCAGTGCTAGAGCTTCCACTAGTAATGAGCAGTTCTTC. Protein sequence: CSARASTSNEQFF.